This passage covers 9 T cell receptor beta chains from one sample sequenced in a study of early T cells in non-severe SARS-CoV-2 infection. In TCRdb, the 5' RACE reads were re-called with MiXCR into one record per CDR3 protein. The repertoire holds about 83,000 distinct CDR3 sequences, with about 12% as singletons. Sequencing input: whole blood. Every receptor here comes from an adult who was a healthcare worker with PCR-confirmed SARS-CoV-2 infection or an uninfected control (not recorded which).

The DNA for the CDR3 is TGCAGTGCTAGATCCCCGCGGGAAAACACAGATACGCAGTATTTT. Translation gives CSARSPRENTDTQYF. The chain joins TRBV20-1 to TRBJ2-3; possible D gene TRBD2, 6 bases. V was trimmed by 2 bases and J by 2 bases, leaving 14 bases between them. The CDR3 loop spans 15 amino acids. Germline V lookup: CDR1 DFQATT, CDR2 SNEGSKA (reference sequence).

The CDR3 reads CAWSVFPSLRSFANEQFF. The CDR3 coding sequence is TGTGCCTGGAGTGTTTTCCCATCGTTACGAAGCTTCGCCAATGAGCAGTTCTTC. This chain links TRBV30 with TRBJ2-1; D remains ambiguous. Looked up from germline, CDR1 is GTSNPN and CDR2 is SVGIG (reference sequence). Trimming removed 0 bases at V and 6 bases at J, with 24 bases between. This CDR3 region has 18 residues.

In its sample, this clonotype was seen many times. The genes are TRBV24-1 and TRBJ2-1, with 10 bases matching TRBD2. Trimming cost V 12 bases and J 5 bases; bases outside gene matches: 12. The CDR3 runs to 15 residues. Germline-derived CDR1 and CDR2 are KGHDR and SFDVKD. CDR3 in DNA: TGTGCCGCCGCCTCTAGCGGGAGTATCGACAATGAGCAGTTCTTC. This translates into CAAASSGSIDNEQFF.

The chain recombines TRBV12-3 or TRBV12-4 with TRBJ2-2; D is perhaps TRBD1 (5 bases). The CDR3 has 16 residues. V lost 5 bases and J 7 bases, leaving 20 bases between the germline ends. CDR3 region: CASSGQHIISHGELFF. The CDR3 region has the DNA TGTGCCAGCAGTGGACAACATATCATATCCCACGGGGAGCTGTTTTTT.

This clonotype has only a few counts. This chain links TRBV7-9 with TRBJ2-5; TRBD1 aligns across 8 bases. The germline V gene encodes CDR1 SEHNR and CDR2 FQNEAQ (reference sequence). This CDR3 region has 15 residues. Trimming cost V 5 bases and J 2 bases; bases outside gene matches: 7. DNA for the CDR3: TGTGCCAGCAGCCGATTCCGGGACAGGCAAGAGACCCAGTACTTC. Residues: CASSRFRDRQETQYF.

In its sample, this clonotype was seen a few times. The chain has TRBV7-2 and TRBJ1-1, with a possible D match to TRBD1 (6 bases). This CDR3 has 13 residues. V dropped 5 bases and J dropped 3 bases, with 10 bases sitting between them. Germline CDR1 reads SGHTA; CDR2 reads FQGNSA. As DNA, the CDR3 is TGTGCCAGCAGCAAGAACAGGGACACTGAAGCTTTCTTT. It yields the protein CASSKNRDTEAFF.

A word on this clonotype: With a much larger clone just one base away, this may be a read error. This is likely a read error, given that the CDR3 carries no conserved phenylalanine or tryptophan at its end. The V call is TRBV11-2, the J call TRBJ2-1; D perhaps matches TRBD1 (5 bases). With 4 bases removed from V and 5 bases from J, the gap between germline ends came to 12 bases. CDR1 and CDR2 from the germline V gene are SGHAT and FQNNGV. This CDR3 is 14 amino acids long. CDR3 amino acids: CASSSPPRDNEQFI. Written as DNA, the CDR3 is TGTGCCAGCAGCTCCCCGCCCAGGGACAATGAGCAGTTCATC.

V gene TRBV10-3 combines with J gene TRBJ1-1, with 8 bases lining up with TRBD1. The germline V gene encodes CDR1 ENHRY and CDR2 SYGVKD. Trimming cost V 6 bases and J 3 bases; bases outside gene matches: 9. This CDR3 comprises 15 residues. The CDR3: CAISPSTGADTEAFF. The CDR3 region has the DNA TGTGCCATCAGCCCATCGACAGGGGCGGACACTGAAGCTTTCTTT.

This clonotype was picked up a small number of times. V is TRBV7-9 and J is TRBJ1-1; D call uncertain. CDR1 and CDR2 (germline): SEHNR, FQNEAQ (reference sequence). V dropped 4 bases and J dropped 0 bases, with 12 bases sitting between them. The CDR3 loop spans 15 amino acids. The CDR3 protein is CASSSGLTLNTEAFF. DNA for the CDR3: TGTGCCAGCAGCTCCGGACTCACACTGAACACTGAAGCTTTCTTT.